One sample yielded the 8 T cell receptor beta chains listed below, sequenced in a study of CD8 T cells in acute hepatitis C reinfection. Time point reported: naive CD8 control sorted from an acute-time-point sample. The repertoire was sequenced with immunoSEQ multiplex PCR; TCRdb's copy has only in-frame clones and lacks some. This repertoire shows tens of thousands of clones, approximately 83% found once; its top ten account for over 9.5%. The sample comprised naive CD8+ T cells from PBMCs. The receptor set was obtained from a woman aged 18-29 years who spontaneously cleared hepatitis C infection.

The rearrangement links TRBV7-3 to TRBJ2-1; D remains ambiguous. With 2 bases removed from V and 10 bases from J, the gap between germline ends came to 15 bases. Germline lookup yields CDR1 SGHTA and CDR2 FQGTGA. The CDR3 runs to 14 residues. The CDR3 region has the DNA TGTGCCAGCAGCTTAGAGGCCGCGAGTTACGAGCAGTTCTTC. Encoded protein: CASSLEAASYEQFF.

This chain joins TRBV12-5 and TRBJ2-1; D is unresolved. The V end lost 1 base, the J end lost 4 bases, and 5 bases lay between the germline ends. The CDR3 is made up of 13 amino acids. CDR1 is LGHNT, CDR2 FRNRAP, per germline. The CDR3 nucleotides read TGTGCTAGTGGTTTGGCCTCGTACAATGAGCAGTTCTTC. Its protein is CASGLASYNEQFF.

The J gene is TRBJ1-3, the V gene TRBV9, with D unresolved. Germline V gene data show CDR1 as SGDLS and CDR2 as YYNGEE. V lost 4 bases, J lost 1 base, and 6 bases lay in between. This CDR3 spans 13 amino acids. The CDR3 DNA reads TGTGCCAGCAGCTCTCGTTCTGGAAACACCATATATTTT. Encoded protein: CASSSRSGNTIYF.

The CDR3 protein is CASSYGGLEQFF. CDR3 in DNA: TGTGCCAGCAGTTACGGGGGTCTTGAGCAGTTCTTC. The chain joins TRBV6-5 to TRBJ2-1; either TRBD1 or TRBD2 may supply D (5 bases each). CDR1 and CDR2 from the germline V gene are MNHEY and SVGAGI. Trimming took 2 bases from V and 9 from J, leaving 8 bases between them. The CDR3 is 12 amino acids.

Only a few counts were recorded for this clone. This chain uses TRBV9 with TRBJ2-1, with D perhaps TRBD1 or TRBD2 (5 bases each). Trimming pared 3 bases from V and 2 bases from J, leaving 12 bases between. CDR1 and CDR2 (germline): SGDLS, YYNGEE. This CDR3 comprises 15 residues. CDR3 DNA: TGTGCCAGCAGCGACCGGGACGGGACCTACAATGAGCAGTTCTTC. Translation: CASSDRDGTYNEQFF.

V gene TRBV7-9 combines with J gene TRBJ2-7; 12 positions agree with TRBD2. Trimming cost V 0 bases and J 2 bases; bases outside gene matches: 8. Germline V gives CDR1 SEHNR, CDR2 FQNEAQ (reference sequence). The CDR3 has 18 amino acids. In nucleotides, the CDR3 is TGTGCCAGCAGCTTAGCAACCGGGACTAGCGGGTATACCTACGAGCAGTACTTC. This gives the protein CASSLATGTSGYTYEQYF.

This chain uses TRBV27 with TRBJ1-1; D unresolved. The germline CDR1 and CDR2 sequences are MNHEY and SMNVEV (reference sequence). V lost 5 bases and J lost 1, with 11 bases in between. The CDR3 consists of 14 residues. The CDR3 loop reads CASSPLISNTEAFF. The CDR3 nucleotides are TGTGCCAGCAGTCCCTTAATTTCGAACACTGAAGCTTTCTTT.

This sequence joins TRBV18 and TRBJ1-5; weak D call: TRBD1 (5 bases). Germline CDR1 reads KGHSH; CDR2 reads LQKENI. V shed 6 bases and J shed 0 bases, with 24 bases lying between them. The CDR3 sequence is 19 residues long. The CDR3 is CASSPGRQTSPYSNQPQHF. The CDR3 coding sequence is TGTGCCAGCTCGCCAGGGCGTCAGACCTCACCATATAGCAATCAGCCCCAGCATTTT.